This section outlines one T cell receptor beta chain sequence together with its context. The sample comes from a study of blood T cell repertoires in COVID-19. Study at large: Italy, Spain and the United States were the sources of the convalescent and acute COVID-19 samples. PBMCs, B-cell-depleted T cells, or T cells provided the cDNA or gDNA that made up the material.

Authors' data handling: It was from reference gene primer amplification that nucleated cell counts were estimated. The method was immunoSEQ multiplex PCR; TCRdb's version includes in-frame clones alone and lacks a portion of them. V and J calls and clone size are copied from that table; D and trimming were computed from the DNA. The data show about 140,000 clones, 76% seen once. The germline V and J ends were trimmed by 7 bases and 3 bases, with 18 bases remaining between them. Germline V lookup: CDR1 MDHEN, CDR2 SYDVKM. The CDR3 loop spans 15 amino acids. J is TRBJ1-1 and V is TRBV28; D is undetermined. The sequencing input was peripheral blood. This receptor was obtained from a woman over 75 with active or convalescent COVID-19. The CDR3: CASTAPKIYYTEAFF. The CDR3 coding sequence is TGTGCCAGCACCGCACCCAAGATTTACTACACTGAAGCTTTCTTT.